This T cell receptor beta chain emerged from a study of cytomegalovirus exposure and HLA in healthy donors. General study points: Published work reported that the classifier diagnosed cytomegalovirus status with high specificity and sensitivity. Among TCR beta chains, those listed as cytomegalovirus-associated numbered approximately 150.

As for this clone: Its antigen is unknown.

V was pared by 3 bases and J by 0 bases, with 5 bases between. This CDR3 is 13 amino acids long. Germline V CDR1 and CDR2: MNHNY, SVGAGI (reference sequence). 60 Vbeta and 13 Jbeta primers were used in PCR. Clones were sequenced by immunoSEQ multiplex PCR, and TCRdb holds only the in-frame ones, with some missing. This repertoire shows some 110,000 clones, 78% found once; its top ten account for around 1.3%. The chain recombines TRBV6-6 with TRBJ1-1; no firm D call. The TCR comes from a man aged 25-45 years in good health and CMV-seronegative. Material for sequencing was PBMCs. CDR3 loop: CASSYELNTEAFF. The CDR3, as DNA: TGTGCCAGCAGTTATGAGTTGAACACTGAAGCTTTCTTT.